The clone carrying this TCR beta chain has only a few counts. The antigen is unknown. TCRdb re-analysed the 5' RACE reads in MiXCR, keeping a single row per CDR3 protein. The sample carries 300,000 to 400,000 distinct CDR3 sequences, under 15% recorded once. These data originate in a study of T cells after yellow fever vaccination. Study-wide results and limits: Reappearing after the booster were most of the clones from primary vaccination (roughly 96% CD4, 88% CD8).

CDR1 is KGHDR and CDR2 is SFDVKD in the germline V gene. The CDR3 runs 16 residues. V lost 3 bases and J lost 1; bases outside the gene matches: 4. This specimen was CD4+ T cells sorted from PBMCs, taken 15 days after the yellow fever booster vaccination. The TCR originated in a man aged 18-30 years who received the YFV17D yellow fever vaccine. The chain links TRBV24-1 to TRBJ2-3, with 9 bases that match TRBD1. CDR3 amino acids: CATSDPGQGRTDTQYF. As DNA, the CDR3 is TGTGCCACCAGTGATCCGGGACAGGGACGCACAGATACGCAGTATTTT.